This record covers a single TCR beta chain. Germline CDR1 SGHVS, CDR2 FNYEAQ. The CDR3 loop spans 16 amino acids. Trimming took off 1 base at V and 0 bases at J, with 11 bases between the two ends. Incorporated into the TCR beta cDNA libraries were unique molecular identifiers, which served to reduce PCR and sequencing biases. TCRdb itself ran the PCR reads through MiXCR, one entry per CDR3 protein. The sample gives under 200,000 distinct CDR3 sequences, under 40% of which show up once; 25% to 35% is in the top ten. These data originate in a study of post-analysis software for immune sequencing data. This chain connects TRBV7-6 to TRBJ2-3; D may be TRBD2 (6 bases). This TCR came from a girl aged 5-17 years with multiple sclerosis. Material: blood, obtained after autologous hematopoietic stem cell transplantation. CDR3 residues: CASSLVASESTDTQYF. The CDR3 DNA reads as TGTGCCAGCAGCTTAGTAGCTAGCGAGAGCACAGATACGCAGTATTTT.